Each of the 10 T cell receptor beta chains below was sequenced from the same sample in a study of T cells in Graves' hyperthyroidism and ophthalmopathy. The source material, RNA transcripts, was used to amplify TCR beta CDR3 regions. During a first-round RT-PCR of the TCR CDR3, the HTBI primer set was used. TCRdb processed the multiplex PCR reads anew with MiXCR; each CDR3 protein has one entry. This sample yields a few hundred thousand distinct CDR3 sequences, of which more than 14% are seen a single time; about 19% belongs to the top ten. The specimen sequenced was blood. These receptors all stem from a young woman with Graves' ophthalmopathy.

Ten or more counts support this clonotype. V usage is TRBV2 and J usage is TRBJ1-4, with D uncertain. V was trimmed by 2 bases and J by 0 bases, leaving 4 bases between them. Looked up from germline, CDR1 is SNHLY and CDR2 is FYNNEI. The CDR3 totals 14 residues. The CDR3 region is CASSERATNEKLFF. The CDR3 DNA is TGTGCCAGCAGTGAACGTGCAACTAATGAAAAACTGTTTTTT. The whole variable domain, remainder taken from reference TRBV2 and TRBJ1-4, is EPEVTQTPSHQVTQMGQEVILRCVPISNHLYFYWYRQILGQKVEFLVSFYNNEISEKSEIFDDQFSVERPDGSNFTLKIRSTKLEDSAMYFCASSERATNEKLFFGSGTQLSVL.

The chain couples TRBV5-8 to TRBJ2-1, with 16 nucleotides matching TRBD2. The junction had 9 bases not matched to a gene; V was cut back by 6 bases and J by 0 bases. This CDR3 spans 19 amino acids. CDR1 is SGHTS and CDR2 is YDEGEE in the germline V gene. The CDR3 is CASKPLGLAGGFSYNEQFF. DNA for the CDR3: TGTGCCAGCAAACCCCTGGGACTAGCGGGGGGGTTCTCCTACAATGAGCAGTTCTTC.

This clonotype came up a few times. The chain couples TRBV7-9 to TRBJ1-6; tentative D call: TRBD1 (6 bases). The CDR3 contains 16 residues. V lost 5 bases, J lost 6 bases, and 17 bases lay in between. The germline CDR1 and CDR2 sequences are SEHNR and FQNEAQ (reference sequence). In DNA, the CDR3 is TGTGCCAGCAGCCGGGAGGGGGGGCTCGGTAATTCACCCCTCCACTTT. Its translation is CASSREGGLGNSPLHF.

This clonotype has a count of ten or more. The CDR3 protein is CASSLGTSGVYEQYF. The CDR3, as DNA: TGTGCCAGCAGCTTGGGTACTAGCGGAGTGTACGAGCAGTACTTC. The V and J genes are TRBV5-8 and TRBJ2-7, with 8 nucleotides matching TRBD2. CDR1 and CDR2 from the germline V gene are SGHTS and YDEGEE. Trimming at V came to 0 bases and at J to 4 bases, leaving 6 bases not matched to a gene. This CDR3 region has 15 residues.

This clonotype was observed at least ten times. V usage is TRBV7-9 and J usage is TRBJ1-1; the D is unclear. The germline V gene encodes CDR1 SEHNR and CDR2 FQNEAQ (reference sequence). The germline V and J ends were trimmed by 4 bases and 1 base, with 7 bases remaining between them. The CDR3 has 13 amino acids. The CDR3 DNA is TGTGCCAGCAGCTCCCCACAGAACACTGAAGCTTTCTTT. Translating it yields CASSSPQNTEAFF.

This rearrangement joins TRBV7-9 to TRBJ1-2; D call uncertain. V shed 0 bases and J shed 8 bases, with 7 bases lying between them. The CDR3 is 12 amino acids. Germline V gives CDR1 SEHNR, CDR2 FQNEAQ (reference sequence). The CDR3 DNA follows: TGTGCCAGCAGCTTAGCAGTGAGGGGCTACACCTTC. It codes for CASSLAVRGYTF.

The rearrangement joins TRBV24-1 to TRBJ2-1, with 9 positions matching TRBD1. Per the germline V gene, CDR1 is KGHDR and CDR2 is SFDVKD. Trimming removed 5 bases from V and 4 bases from J; junction bases left unmatched: 8. The CDR3 covers 16 residues. This chain's CDR3 is CATSVHGQGLYNEQFF. The CDR3, as DNA: TGTGCCACCAGTGTACACGGACAGGGGTTGTACAATGAGCAGTTCTTC.

This chain uses TRBV28 with TRBJ2-1; a weak D match, TRBD1 (6 bases). This CDR3 comprises 17 residues. V was pared by 5 bases and J by 4 bases, with 21 bases between. The germline V gene has CDR1 MDHEN and CDR2 SYDVKM. In nucleotides, the CDR3 is TGTGCCAGCAGTCAAACATCGGTGGGGGCGCGATACAATGAGCAGTTCTTC. Its translation is CASSQTSVGARYNEQFF.

This clonotype was recorded many times. The V gene is TRBV6-1, the J gene TRBJ1-2; 9 bases match TRBD1. The CDR3 runs 13 residues. J was trimmed by 3 bases and V by 8 bases; bases with no gene match: 4. Germline V gene data show CDR1 as MNHNS and CDR2 as SASEGT. The CDR3 DNA is TGTGCCAGCCAGGGACAGGGCTACTATGGCTACACCTTC. Translating gives CASQGQGYYGYTF.

The sample holds many counts of this clonotype. The chain uses TRBV4-2 and TRBJ2-3; no firm D call. The CDR3 totals 16 residues. The V end was cut by 0 bases, the J end by 3 bases, with 13 bases between. Germline lookup yields CDR1 LGHNA and CDR2 YNFKEQ. The CDR3 DNA is TGTGCCAGCAGCCAAGATTCGTCCCGTCGAACAGATACGCAGTATTTT. It translates to CASSQDSSRRTDTQYF.